The 4 T cell receptor beta chains below all came from one sample that was sequenced in a study of T-cell reconstitution after alpha-beta-depleted transplantation in children. Unique molecular identifiers were incorporated when the TCRbeta library was constructed. TCRdb reanalysed the PCR reads using MiXCR and keeps one entry per CDR3 protein. The table includes approximately 300,000 distinct CDR3 sequences, 9.5% to 13% detected once. This specimen consisted of peripheral blood, obtained 180 days after TCRalphabeta/CD19-depleted stem cell transplant. The origin of the receptors is a male patient aged 2 to 10 who had a stem cell transplant for chronic granulomatous disease, so the T cells may come from the graft donor.

This clonotype was seen ten or more times. This chain links TRBV21-1 with TRBJ2-3; the table calls TRBD1, which could not be checked here. TRBV21-1 is recorded as a pseudogene. The CDR3 is made up of 13 amino acids. CDR3 amino acids: CASRWGEPGTQYF. The CDR3 DNA sequence: TGTGCCAGCAGATGGGGCGAGCCGGGTACGCAGTATTTT.

This clonotype was detected ten times or more. The chain is built from TRBV20-1 and TRBJ2-7, with no clear D. In germline, CDR1 is DFQATT, CDR2 SNEGSKA (reference sequence). With 6 bases removed from V and 2 bases from J, the gap between germline ends came to 17 bases. The CDR3 is 14 residues long. This CDR3 is CSASPVGLAYEQYF. CDR3 nucleotide sequence: TGCAGTGCCAGTCCGGTGGGGTTAGCCTACGAGCAGTACTTC.

Concerning this clonotype itself: With a much larger clone just one base away, this may be a read error. The V call is TRBV2, the J call TRBJ1-5, with TRBD1 matching over 10 bases. Germline V gene lookup returns CDR1 SNHLY and CDR2 FYNNEI. CDR3 size: 18 residues. Trimming at V came to 4 bases and at J to 8 bases, leaving 17 bases not matched to a gene. In nucleotides, the CDR3 is TGTGCCAGCAGTGGGGACAGGGGATTGTCCCTCGGGAGTGAGCCCCAGCATTTT. It codes for CASSGDRGLSLGSEPQHF.

This clonotype was found many times. The V call is TRBV10-2, the J call TRBJ1-1; D ambiguous. Germline V gene data show CDR1 as WSHSY and CDR2 as SAAADI. V lost 3 bases, J lost 1 base, and 6 bases lay in between. The CDR3 contains 13 residues. The CDR3 sequence: CASSELGNTEAFF. The CDR3 DNA follows: TGCGCCAGCAGTGAATTGGGGAACACTGAAGCTTTCTTT.